This section outlines one T cell receptor beta chain sequence together with its context. Germline CDR1 MNHEY, CDR2 SVGAGI. There are 14 residues in the CDR3. V lost 0 bases, J lost 3 bases, and 9 bases lay in between. Method: immunoSEQ multiplex PCR; TCRdb's copy keeps in-frame clones and lacks some. This table has 70,000 to 95,000 clones, about 85% appearing once. Autoimmune disease history or systemic immunosuppression meant exclusion. Blood sampling was done at baseline, cycle 4 day 1, and cycle 7 day 1. These data originate in a study of OX40 agonist ivuxolimab in advanced cancers. About the study: Of mixed ages from about 20 to 90 and averaging around 60 years, the group was almost 85% male.

The TCR comes from an adult with an advanced solid tumor such as melanoma, head and neck, liver or kidney cancer. This chain links TRBV6-5 with TRBJ2-7, with no clear D. The sample was CD4+ or CD8+ T cells sorted from blood, taken in a trial of the OX40 agonist ivuxolimab. The CDR3 protein is CASSYSVTIYEQYF. The CDR3 coding sequence is TGTGCCAGCAGTTACTCGGTAACAATCTACGAGCAGTACTTC.